The next 24 T cell receptor beta chains were all read from a single sample in a study of memory CD4+ T cells and cytomegalovirus serostatus (dated by TCRdb to about 2019). Single viable CD3+CD4+CD8-CD45RO+ cells were sorted as memory CD4+ T cells on a FACSAria II. The method behind the library was the immunoSEQ multiplex PCR assay. TCRdb took this table from immuneACCESS and kept in-frame rearrangements with V and J called. Such tables lack part of the clones; where checked against another copy, unresolved V genes explain under half of the gap, and the rest is unexplained. A total of roughly 50,000 clones appear in this sample, roughly 80% of them only once. Around 0.83% of the sample belongs to the ten largest clones. Sequencing was done on a sample of memory CD4+ T cells from blood. The receptors were sampled from an adult in good health and CMV-seronegative.

The chain is built from TRBV29-1 and TRBJ2-3; D perhaps matches TRBD1 (5 bases). The CDR3 is made up of 12 amino acids. Trimming pared 3 bases from V and 1 base from J, leaving 5 bases between. The V gene's germline CDR1 is SQVTM and CDR2 ANQGSEA. The CDR3 loop is CSVDRGTDTQYF. The CDR3 DNA reads TGCAGCGTTGACAGGGGCACAGATACGCAGTATTTT.

The chain combines TRBV9 with TRBJ2-3; 9 positions agree with TRBD1. The ends lost 3 bases at V and 1 base at J; junction bases unmatched: 9. Germline V gene lookup returns CDR1 SGDLS and CDR2 YYNGEE. There are 17 residues in the CDR3. CDR3 region: CASSAAATGGRTDTQYF. The CDR3 coding sequence is TGTGCCAGCAGCGCGGCAGCGACAGGGGGTCGCACAGATACGCAGTATTTT.

This clone appeared once. CDR3: CASSSIAGGPYEQYF. DNA of the CDR3: TGTGCCAGCAGTTCTATAGCGGGAGGCCCCTACGAGCAGTACTTC. The V gene is TRBV6-6, the J gene TRBJ2-7, with 10 bases lining up with TRBD2. The J segment lost 2 bases and the V segment lost 4 bases, leaving 5 bases of the junction unmatched. The germline gives CDR1 MNHNY, CDR2 SVGAGI (reference sequence). The CDR3 is made up of 15 amino acids.

This rearrangement joins TRBV7-7 to TRBJ2-7; 8 positions agree with TRBD2. V shed 4 bases and J 6 bases; nucleotides not matched to a gene: 5. This CDR3 is built from 13 residues. Germline CDR1 and CDR2: SSHAT and FNYEAQ (reference sequence). The CDR3 bases are TGTGCCAGCAGCTCCAGCGGGAGTGGCGAGCAGTACTTC. This translates into CASSSSGSGEQYF.

This chain links TRBV28 with TRBJ2-7, with D tentatively TRBD2 (6 bases). The CDR3 extends over 13 amino acids. Trimming took off 6 bases at V and 3 bases at J, with 12 bases between the two ends. Germline loops: CDR1 MDHEN, CDR2 SYDVKM. The CDR3: CASRQEGDYEQYF. CDR3 in DNA: TGTGCCAGCAGGCAGGAGGGTGACTACGAGCAGTACTTC.

The chain has TRBV4-2 and TRBJ2-1; D remains unclear. The CDR3 covers 14 residues. Germline CDR1 and CDR2: LGHNA and YNFKEQ. V lost 0 bases to trimming and J lost 7 bases, with 10 bases between them. This CDR3 reads CASSQDQARNEQFF. The CDR3 DNA reads TGTGCCAGCAGCCAAGACCAGGCCCGTAATGAGCAGTTCTTC.

The chain carries TRBV5-1 and TRBJ2-5; D unresolved. The V end lost 2 bases, the J end lost 5 bases, and 16 bases lay between the germline ends. CDR3 length: 15 amino acids. Germline V gene data show CDR1 as SGHRS and CDR2 as YFSETQ. The CDR3 bases are TGCGCCAGCAGCTTCGGACCCATTCCGAGGGAGACCCAGTACTTC. Its protein product is CASSFGPIPRETQYF.

This chain uses TRBV7-2 with TRBJ2-5; D assignment may be TRBD1 or TRBD2 (6 bases each). CDR1 is SGHTA, CDR2 FQGNSA, per germline. The length of the CDR3 is 15 residues. The germline V and J ends were trimmed by 3 bases and 5 bases, with 16 bases remaining between them. CDR3 in DNA: TGTGCCAGCAGCTTGGGGGGCCAGCCTTGGGAGACCCAGTACTTC. This sequence encodes CASSLGGQPWETQYF.

This clone was seen a handful of times. The V and J genes are TRBV5-5 and TRBJ1-1, with D perhaps TRBD1 (5 bases). The CDR3 is 16 amino acids. V lost 2 bases to trimming and J lost 4 bases, with 18 bases between them. CDR1 SGHKS and CDR2 YYEKEE come from the germline V gene (reference sequence). CDR3 sequence (DNA): TGTGCCAGCAGCTTCGAGAGCAGGGTCGTGGGCACTGAAGCTTTCTTT. Amino acid sequence: CASSFESRVVGTEAFF.

In this sample, this clone is medium-sized (0.01 to 0.1%). The chain's CDR3 is CASSVATGWNTQYF. The CDR3 DNA sequence: TGTGCCAGCAGTGTTGCGACAGGGTGGAATACGCAGTATTTT. This sequence joins TRBV2 and TRBJ2-3, with 7 nucleotides matching TRBD1. This CDR3 is 14 amino acids long. V shed 4 bases, J shed 7 bases, and the junction held 8 bases outside the gene matches. Germline-derived CDR1 and CDR2 are SNHLY and FYNNEI.

This chain connects TRBV18 to TRBJ1-5; the D gene is possibly TRBD1 (5 bases). The germline V and J ends were trimmed by 3 bases and 6 bases, with 12 bases remaining between them. This CDR3 is built from 14 residues. CDR1 is KGHSH, CDR2 LQKENI, per germline. Here the CDR3 DNA reads TGTGCCAGCTCACCGGCCAGGGTGGGTCAGCCCCAGCATTTT. This codes for CASSPARVGQPQHF.

J is TRBJ2-1 and V is TRBV5-1; D gene uncertain. Germline V gene data show CDR1 as SGHRS and CDR2 as YFSETQ. This CDR3 has 14 amino acids. V was clipped by 1 base and J by 4 bases, with 9 bases between them. The CDR3 region is CASSLSSFYNEQFF. CDR3 bases: TGCGCCAGCAGCTTGTCTTCTTTTTACAATGAGCAGTTCTTC.

The rearrangement uses TRBV2 and TRBJ2-2; D is uncertain. Germline V gives CDR1 SNHLY, CDR2 FYNNEI. The CDR3 totals 11 residues. Trimming shortened V by 5 bases and J by 4 bases, and 2 bases separated the two germline ends. CDR3 region: CASSPTGELFF. Written as DNA, the CDR3 is TGTGCCAGCAGTCCCACCGGGGAGCTGTTTTTT.

The rearrangement joins TRBV2 to TRBJ1-6; the D is unclear. CDR3 length: 13 residues. V was shortened by 1 base and J by 10 bases, with 8 bases between the two germline ends. Germline V CDR1 and CDR2: SNHLY, FYNNEI. The CDR3 DNA follows: TGTGCCAGCAGTGAAGACACCGGGTCACCCCTCCACTTT. Its protein product is CASSEDTGSPLHF.

The gene calls are TRBV30 and TRBJ1-4; D gene uncertain. CDR1 and CDR2 from the germline V gene are GTSNPN and SVGIG (reference sequence). The CDR3 runs to 14 residues. Between the trimmed V and J ends, which lost 4 bases and 3 bases, there was a span of 12 bases. The CDR3 bases are TGTGCCTGGATAATTGGAAGTGCTAATGAAAAACTGTTTTTT. The encoded protein is CAWIIGSANEKLFF.

This chain connects TRBV7-9 to TRBJ1-1; no clear D. The CDR3 runs 11 residues. Trimming cost V 5 bases and J 7 bases, with 8 bases left between them. Germline lookup yields CDR1 SEHNR and CDR2 FQNEAQ (reference sequence). The CDR3: CASSQESEAFF. DNA for the CDR3: TGTGCCAGCAGCCAGGAGAGTGAAGCTTTCTTT.

With regard to this clone: The junction does not match germline at one end; this may be a read error. This chain uses TRBV27 with TRBJ1-2; 9 nucleotides align to TRBD1. The germline V gene encodes CDR1 MNHEY and CDR2 SMNVEV (reference sequence). This CDR3 has 15 residues. The CDR3 DNA reads TGTGCCAGCAGTCCTCAGACAGGGGGAAACTCTGGCTACACCTTC. Its translation is CASSPQTGGNSGYTF.

This chain connects TRBV5-5 to TRBJ1-4; D gene ambiguous. The CDR3 contains 14 residues. Trimming shortened V by 3 bases and J by 8 bases, and 14 bases separated the two germline ends. Germline lookup yields CDR1 SGHKS and CDR2 YYEKEE (reference sequence). This CDR3 reads CASSSVSRQEKLFF. The CDR3 DNA reads as TGTGCCAGCAGCTCAGTTAGCAGGCAAGAAAAACTGTTTTTT.

The V call is TRBV5-1, the J call TRBJ2-3, with a tentative D call TRBD2 (6 bases). V lost 5 bases to trimming and J lost 5 bases, with 12 bases between them. Germline CDR1 and CDR2: SGHRS and YFSETQ. The CDR3 totals 13 residues. CDR3 loop: CASSIRERDTQYF. The CDR3 DNA reads as TGCGCCAGCAGTATCCGGGAGAGAGATACGCAGTATTTT. Using reference TRBV5-1 and TRBJ2-3 for the parts outside the CDR3, the full variable domain is KAGVTQTPRYLIKTRGQQVTLSCSPISGHRSVSWYQQTPGQGLQFLFEYFSETQRNKGNFPGRFSGRQFSNSRSEMNVSTLELGDSALYLCASSIRERDTQYFGPGTRLTVL.

The chain carries TRBV29-1 and TRBJ1-2; 10 bases are a match to TRBD1. Germline loops: CDR1 SQVTM, CDR2 ANQGSEA. V shed 4 bases and J 7 bases; nucleotides not matched to a gene: 15. The CDR3 runs to 16 residues. The CDR3 reads CSVGSPGQGSIAGYTF. The CDR3 region has the DNA TGCAGCGTTGGATCGCCGGGACAGGGGTCTATCGCTGGCTACACCTTC.

There are a few counts of this clone. The rearrangement uses TRBV12-5 and TRBJ1-4; D is possibly TRBD1 (5 bases). CDR1 is LGHNT, CDR2 FRNRAP, per germline. This CDR3 has 14 amino acids. V was clipped by 5 bases and J by 1 base, with 8 bases between them. Here the CDR3 DNA reads TGTGCTAGTGGTCTGGGGGGAACTAATGAAAAACTGTTTTTT. This translates into CASGLGGTNEKLFF.

The chain carries TRBV7-9 and TRBJ2-5; the D is unclear. The germline gives CDR1 SEHNR, CDR2 FQNEAQ (reference sequence). V shed 1 base and J shed 1 base, with 10 bases lying between them. The CDR3 is 15 residues long. The CDR3 is CASSLGGPIQETQYF. CDR3 nucleotides: TGTGCCAGCAGCTTAGGAGGCCCTATCCAAGAGACCCAGTACTTC.

The sample holds a few counts of this clone. The chain recombines TRBV19 with TRBJ2-5, with D possibly matching TRBD2 (6 bases). Germline V lookup: CDR1 LNHDA, CDR2 SQIVND (reference sequence). The CDR3 extends over 13 amino acids. V gave up 6 bases and J gave up 3 bases, with 11 bases separating them. CDR3 residues: CASSGTAKETQYF. Written as DNA, the CDR3 is TGTGCCAGTAGCGGGACTGCTAAAGAGACCCAGTACTTC.

The J gene is TRBJ2-5, the V gene TRBV7-2; 7 nucleotides agree with TRBD2. J lost 9 bases, V lost 4 bases, and 5 bases had no gene match. The CDR3 length is 12 residues. Germline V gene data show CDR1 as SGHTA and CDR2 as FQGNSA. CDR3 DNA sequence: TGTGCCAGCAGCTCACTAGCGAGGGCCCAGTACTTC. As protein: CASSSLARAQYF.